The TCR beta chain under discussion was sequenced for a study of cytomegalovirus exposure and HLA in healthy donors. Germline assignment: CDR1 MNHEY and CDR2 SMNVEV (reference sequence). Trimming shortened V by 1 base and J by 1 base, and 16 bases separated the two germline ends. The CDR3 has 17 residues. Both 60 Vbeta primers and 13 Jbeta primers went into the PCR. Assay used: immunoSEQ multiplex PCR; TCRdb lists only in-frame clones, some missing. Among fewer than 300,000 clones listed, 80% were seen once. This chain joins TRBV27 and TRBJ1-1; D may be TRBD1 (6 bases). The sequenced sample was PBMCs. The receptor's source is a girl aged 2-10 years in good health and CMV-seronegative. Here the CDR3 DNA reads TGTGCCAGCAGTTTATATCCCCCTGGACAGCAGAACACTGAAGCTTTCTTT. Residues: CASSLYPPGQQNTEAFF.